These 17 T cell receptor beta chains share one sample of origin, sequenced in a study of PD-1 blockade in classical Hodgkin lymphoma. Every patient relapsed after autologous stem cell transplantation, and brentuximab vedotin exposure varied. Clones were sequenced by immunoSEQ multiplex PCR, and TCRdb holds only the in-frame ones, with some missing. Of around 20,000 clones in the sample, 86% were seen once. The source material was peripheral blood mononuclear cells (PBMCs), sampled before the second cycle of nivolumab. These receptor sequences come from a human donor with classical Hodgkin lymphoma.

The CDR3 loop is CASSFAFGDTEAFF. For the CDR3, the DNA is TGTGCCAGCAGCTTCGCGTTTGGGGACACTGAAGCTTTCTTT. The chain couples TRBV5-5 to TRBJ1-1; D unresolved. The CDR3 length is 14 residues. Per the germline V gene, CDR1 is SGHKS and CDR2 is YYEKEE (reference sequence). Trimming took off 2 bases at V and 3 bases at J, with 11 bases between the two ends.

This clone was detected only a few times. V gene TRBV7-8 combines with J gene TRBJ2-7; the match to TRBD1 covers 9 bases. Per the germline V gene, CDR1 is SGHVS and CDR2 is FQNEAQ. Losses at the gene ends were 3 bases for V and 7 bases for J; bases not matched to a gene: 4. CDR3 size: 13 residues. This CDR3 is CASSFTGGGEQYF. As DNA, the CDR3 is TGTGCCAGCAGCTTCACAGGGGGCGGGGAGCAGTACTTC.

V usage is TRBV19 and J usage is TRBJ2-2; D call uncertain. Germline loops: CDR1 LNHDA, CDR2 SQIVND (reference sequence). CDR3 length: 13 amino acids. Trimming removed 4 bases from V and 7 bases from J, with 10 bases in between. The CDR3 reads CASSTTGGGELFF. The CDR3 region has the DNA TGTGCCAGTAGTACCACGGGCGGCGGGGAGCTGTTTTTT.

J is TRBJ2-5 and V is TRBV7-3, with 7 bases aligning to TRBD2. CDR1 and CDR2 (germline): SGHTA, FQGTGA. V shed 2 bases and J 0 bases; nucleotides not matched to a gene: 3. The CDR3 runs 15 residues. The CDR3 sequence: CASSLYGGYQETQYF. DNA for the CDR3: TGTGCCAGCAGCTTATACGGGGGGTACCAAGAGACCCAGTACTTC. Together with reference TRBV7-3 and TRBJ2-5, the CDR3 gives the full variable domain: GAGVSQTPSNKVTEKGKYVELRCDPISGHTALYWYRQSLGQGPEFLIYFQGTGAADDSGLPNDRFFAVRPEGSVSTLKIQRTERGDSAVYLCASSLYGGYQETQYFGPGTRLLVL.

This chain links TRBV27 with TRBJ1-5; 8 positions match TRBD1. The V and J ends lost 8 bases and 3 bases, in that order; junction bases with no gene match: 12. Germline V gene lookup returns CDR1 MNHEY and CDR2 SMNVEV (reference sequence). CDR3 length equals 16 residues. The CDR3 DNA follows: TGTGCCAGCGCTACAGGGGGAGGCAATAACAATCAGCCCCAGCATTTT. This gives the protein CASATGGGNNNQPQHF.

This clone was detected a few times. The chain recombines TRBV14 with TRBJ2-7; 10 bases are shared with TRBD1. This CDR3 is 16 amino acids long. The germline V gene has CDR1 SGHDN and CDR2 FVKESK. V gave up 1 base and J gave up 5 bases; unmatched junction bases: 8. The CDR3 reads CASSQGPGQGIHEQYF. CDR3 nucleotides: TGTGCCAGCAGCCAAGGACCGGGACAGGGGATCCACGAGCAGTACTTC. Drawing the rest from reference TRBV14 and TRBJ2-7, the complete variable domain is EAGVTQFPSHSVIEKGQTVTLRCDPISGHDNLYWYRRVMGKEIKFLLHFVKESKQDESGMPNNRFLAERTGGTYSTLKVQPAELEDSGVYFCASSQGPGQGIHEQYFGPGTRLTVT.

The table lists this clone with a count of one. The CDR3 is CASSVERQGAHRVTGELFF. DNA of the CDR3: TGTGCCAGCAGCGTAGAGCGACAGGGGGCGCATAGAGTCACCGGGGAGCTGTTTTTT. The chain uses TRBV9 and TRBJ2-2, with 10 bases matching TRBD1. J was trimmed by 4 bases and V by 0 bases; bases with no gene match: 12. Germline CDR1 reads SGDLS; CDR2 reads YYNGEE. The CDR3 has 19 amino acids.

V usage is TRBV5-1 and J usage is TRBJ2-5, with TRBD2 matching over 12 bases. CDR1 is SGHRS and CDR2 is YFSETQ in the germline V gene. V was clipped by 5 bases and J by 1 base; unmatched bases: 3. The CDR3 has 15 amino acids. Here the CDR3 reads CASSRGLAGQETQYF. CDR3 sequence (DNA): TGCGCCAGCAGTAGGGGACTAGCGGGCCAAGAGACCCAGTACTTC.

CDR3 loop: CSVESLYDIADTQYF. The CDR3 region has the DNA TGCAGCGTTGAGTCTCTCTACGACATAGCTGATACGCAGTATTTT. The rearrangement uses TRBV29-1 and TRBJ2-3; unclear D gene. V was shortened by 3 bases and J by 6 bases, with 19 bases between the two germline ends. Germline values: CDR1 SQVTM, CDR2 ANQGSEA. The CDR3 extends over 15 amino acids.

The chain recombines TRBV5-1 with TRBJ1-2, with TRBD1 matching 9 bases. With 0 bases clipped from V and 5 bases from J, the junction kept 14 bases outside the gene matches. CDR1 is SGHRS and CDR2 is YFSETQ in the germline V gene. The CDR3 sequence is 18 residues long. For the CDR3, the DNA is TGCGCCAGCAGCTTGGAGTATACAGGGGGCGCGAATATATATGGCTACACCTTC. It specifies CASSLEYTGGANIYGYTF.

The CDR3 bases are TGTGCCAGCAGCTTAGGGCAGGGCTATGGCTACACCTTC. Its translation: CASSLGQGYGYTF. This chain uses TRBV7-9 with TRBJ1-2, with a weak D call TRBD1 (5 bases). There are 13 residues in the CDR3. Germline V gene sequence: CDR1 SEHNR, CDR2 FQNEAQ (reference sequence). Trimming left V 1 base short and J 4 bases short, with 7 bases between.

The chain is built from TRBV9 and TRBJ2-1; 13 nucleotides line up with TRBD2. This CDR3 is 15 amino acids long. Looked up from germline, CDR1 is SGDLS and CDR2 is YYNGEE. The junction had 4 bases not matched to a gene; V was cut back by 3 bases and J by 7 bases. In DNA, the CDR3 is TGTGCCAGCAGCGGGGGACTAGCGGGGAGGAATGAGCAGTTCTTC. Protein product: CASSGGLAGRNEQFF.

This clone occurred once. The chain joins TRBV5-5 to TRBJ1-1; D remains ambiguous. CDR3 length equals 12 residues. The germline V and J ends were trimmed by 0 bases and 10 bases, with 10 bases remaining between them. The germline V gene encodes CDR1 SGHKS and CDR2 YYEKEE (reference sequence). The CDR3 loop reads CASSLALGTAFF. The CDR3 DNA reads TGTGCCAGCAGCTTGGCCTTGGGTACAGCTTTCTTT.

The chain carries TRBV7-9 and TRBJ2-5; D is undetermined. This CDR3 spans 18 amino acids. Deletions cut 4 bases from V and 1 base from J, with 22 bases between. CDR1 and CDR2 (germline): SEHNR, FQNEAQ (reference sequence). The CDR3 sequence: CASSSNAAQEGPQETQYF. CDR3 nucleotides: TGTGCCAGCAGCTCCAACGCTGCTCAGGAAGGACCCCAAGAGACCCAGTACTTC. Combining the CDR3 with reference TRBV7-9 and TRBJ2-5 gives the whole variable domain DTGVSQNPRHKITKRGQNVTFRCDPISEHNRLYWYRQTLGQGPEFLTYFQNEAQLEKSRLLSDRFSAERPKGSFSTLEIQRTEQGDSAMYLCASSSNAAQEGPQETQYFGPGTRLLVL.

The rearrangement uses TRBV7-8 and TRBJ2-7, with D possibly being TRBD2 (6 bases). The length of the CDR3 is 18 residues. Germline V gene lookup returns CDR1 SGHVS and CDR2 FQNEAQ. V lost 1 base, J lost 2 bases, and 21 bases lay in between. The CDR3 DNA follows: TGTGCCAGCAGCTTAGTTACGATCGGAGGGCTGCTCCCCTACGAGCAGTACTTC. Its translation: CASSLVTIGGLLPYEQYF.

This clone showed up just once. The same CDR3 can be traced to other DNA sequences in this sample. The V gene is TRBV5-1, the J gene TRBJ1-2; a weak D match, TRBD1 (5 bases). V was pared by 0 bases and J by 5 bases, with 8 bases between. The CDR3 has 13 amino acids. Germline-derived CDR1 and CDR2 are SGHRS and YFSETQ. CDR3 bases: TGCGCCAGCAGCTTGGGACAGTTATATGGCTACACCTTC. Translation gives CASSLGQLYGYTF.

This clone was seen only once. J is TRBJ1-2 and V is TRBV6-5, with no clear D. The CDR3 totals 13 residues. V dropped 0 bases and J dropped 4 bases, with 6 bases sitting between them. CDR1 is MNHEY and CDR2 is SVGAGI in the germline V gene. The DNA for the CDR3 is TGTGCCAGCAGTTACTCAGACCGCTATGGCTACACCTTC. Translation gives CASSYSDRYGYTF.